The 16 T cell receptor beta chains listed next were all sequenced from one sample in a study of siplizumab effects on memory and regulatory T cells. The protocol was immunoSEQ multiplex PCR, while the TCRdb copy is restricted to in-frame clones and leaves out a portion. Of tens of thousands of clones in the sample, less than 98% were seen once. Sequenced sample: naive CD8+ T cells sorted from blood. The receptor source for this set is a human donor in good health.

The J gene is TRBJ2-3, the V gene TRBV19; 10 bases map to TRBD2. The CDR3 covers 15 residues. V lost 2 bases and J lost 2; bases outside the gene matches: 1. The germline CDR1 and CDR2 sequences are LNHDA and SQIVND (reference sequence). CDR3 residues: CASSITSGNTDTQYF. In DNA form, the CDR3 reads TGTGCCAGTAGTATAACTAGCGGGAACACAGATACGCAGTATTTT.

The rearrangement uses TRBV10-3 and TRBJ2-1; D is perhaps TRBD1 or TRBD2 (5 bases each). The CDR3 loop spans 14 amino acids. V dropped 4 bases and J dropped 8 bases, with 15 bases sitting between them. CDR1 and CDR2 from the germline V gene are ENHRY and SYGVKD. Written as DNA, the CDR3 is TGTGCCATCAGTGGGGACGGGGTTTCGGATGAGCAGTTCTTC. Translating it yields CAISGDGVSDEQFF.

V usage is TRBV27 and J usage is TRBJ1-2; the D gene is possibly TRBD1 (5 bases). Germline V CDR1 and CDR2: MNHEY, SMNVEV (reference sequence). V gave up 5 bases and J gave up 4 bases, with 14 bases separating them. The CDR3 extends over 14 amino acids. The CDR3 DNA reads TGTGCCAGCAGTCCCCGGGACTCCGGCTATGGCTACACCTTC. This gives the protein CASSPRDSGYGYTF.

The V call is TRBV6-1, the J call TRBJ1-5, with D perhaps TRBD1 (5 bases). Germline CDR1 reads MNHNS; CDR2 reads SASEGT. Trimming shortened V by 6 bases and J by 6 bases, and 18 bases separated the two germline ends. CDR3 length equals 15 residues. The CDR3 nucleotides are TGTGCCAGCAGGGGAGGCACAGGCTACGCTCAGCCCCAGCATTTT. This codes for CASRGGTGYAQPQHF.

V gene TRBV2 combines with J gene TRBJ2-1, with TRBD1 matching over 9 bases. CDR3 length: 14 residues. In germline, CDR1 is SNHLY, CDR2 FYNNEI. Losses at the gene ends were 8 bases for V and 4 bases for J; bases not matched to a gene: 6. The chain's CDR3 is CASREQGAYNEQFF. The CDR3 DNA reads TGTGCCAGCCGCGAACAGGGGGCGTACAATGAGCAGTTCTTC.

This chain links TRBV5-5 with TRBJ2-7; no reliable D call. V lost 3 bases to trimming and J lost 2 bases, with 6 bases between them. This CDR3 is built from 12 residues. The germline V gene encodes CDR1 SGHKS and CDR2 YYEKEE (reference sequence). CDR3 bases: TGTGCCAGCAGCTGGCAAACCTACGAGCAGTACTTC. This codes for CASSWQTYEQYF.

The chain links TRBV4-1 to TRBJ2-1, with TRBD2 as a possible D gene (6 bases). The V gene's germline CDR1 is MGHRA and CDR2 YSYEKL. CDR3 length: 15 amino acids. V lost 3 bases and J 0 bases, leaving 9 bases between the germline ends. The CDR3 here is CASSQSGSSYNEQFF. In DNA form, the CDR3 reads TGCGCCAGCAGCCAGAGCGGGTCCTCCTACAATGAGCAGTTCTTC.

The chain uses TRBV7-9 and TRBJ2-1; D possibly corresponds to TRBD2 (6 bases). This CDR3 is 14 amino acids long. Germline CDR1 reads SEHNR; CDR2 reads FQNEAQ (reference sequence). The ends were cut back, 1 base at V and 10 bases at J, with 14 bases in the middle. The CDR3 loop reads CASSLESFGGEQFF. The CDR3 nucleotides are TGTGCCAGCAGCTTAGAATCTTTTGGGGGGGAGCAGTTCTTC.

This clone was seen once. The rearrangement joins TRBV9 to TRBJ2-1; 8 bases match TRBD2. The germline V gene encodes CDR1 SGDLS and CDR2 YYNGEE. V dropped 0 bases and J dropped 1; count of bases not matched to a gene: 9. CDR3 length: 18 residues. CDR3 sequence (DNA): TGTGCCAGCAGCGTAGAGGGAGCGGGAGTTCCTTCCTACAATGAGCAGTTCTTC. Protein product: CASSVEGAGVPSYNEQFF. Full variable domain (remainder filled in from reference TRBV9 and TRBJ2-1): DSGVTQTPKHLITATGQRVTLRCSPRSGDLSVYWYQQSLDQGLQFLIQYYNGEERAKGNILERFSAQQFPDLHSELNLSSLELGDSALYFCASSVEGAGVPSYNEQFFGPGTRLTVL.

The CDR3: CASSERGSGETQYF. The CDR3, as DNA: TGTGCCAGCAGCGAGCGGGGCAGCGGGGAGACCCAGTACTTC. The chain recombines TRBV7-9 with TRBJ2-5; 7 bases line up with TRBD2. Germline loops: CDR1 SEHNR, CDR2 FQNEAQ (reference sequence). The CDR3 has 14 residues. V lost 5 bases, J lost 5 bases, and 8 bases stayed unmatched. Variable domain in full (rest from reference TRBV7-9 and TRBJ2-5): DTGVSQNPRHKITKRGQNVTFRCDPISEHNRLYWYRQTLGQGPEFLTYFQNEAQLEKSRLLSDRFSAERPKGSFSTLEIQRTEQGDSAMYLCASSERGSGETQYFGPGTRLLVL.

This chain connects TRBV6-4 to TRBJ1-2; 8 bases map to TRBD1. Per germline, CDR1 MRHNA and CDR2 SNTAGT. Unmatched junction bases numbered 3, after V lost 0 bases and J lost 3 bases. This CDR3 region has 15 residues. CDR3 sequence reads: CASSDSPGQDYGYTF. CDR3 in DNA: TGTGCCAGCAGTGACTCACCGGGACAGGACTATGGCTACACCTTC.

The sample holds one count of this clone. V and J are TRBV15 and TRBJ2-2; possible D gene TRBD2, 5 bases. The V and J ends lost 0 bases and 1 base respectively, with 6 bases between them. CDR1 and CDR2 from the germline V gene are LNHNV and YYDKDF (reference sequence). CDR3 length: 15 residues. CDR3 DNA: TGTGCCACCAGCAGAGATCGGGGGAACACCGGGGAGCTGTTTTTT. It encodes CATSRDRGNTGELFF. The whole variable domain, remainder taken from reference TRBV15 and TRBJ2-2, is DAMVIQNPRYQVTQFGKPVTLSCSQTLNHNVMYWYQQKSSQAPKLLFHYYDKDFNNEADTPDNFQSRRPNTSFCFLDIRSPGLGDTAMYLCATSRDRGNTGELFFGEGSRLTVL.

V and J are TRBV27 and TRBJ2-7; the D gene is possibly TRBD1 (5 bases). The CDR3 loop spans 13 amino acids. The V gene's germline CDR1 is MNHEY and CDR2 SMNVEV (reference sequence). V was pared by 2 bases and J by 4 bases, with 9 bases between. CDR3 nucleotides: TGTGCCAGCAGTTTAGACCAGGGTTACGAGCAGTACTTC. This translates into CASSLDQGYEQYF.

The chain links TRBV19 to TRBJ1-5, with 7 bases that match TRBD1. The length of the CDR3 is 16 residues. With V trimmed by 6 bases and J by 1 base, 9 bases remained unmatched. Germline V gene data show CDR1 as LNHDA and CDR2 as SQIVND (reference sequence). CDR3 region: CASSFVSRGSNQPQHF. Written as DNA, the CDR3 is TGTGCCAGTAGCTTTGTATCCAGGGGGAGCAATCAGCCCCAGCATTTT.

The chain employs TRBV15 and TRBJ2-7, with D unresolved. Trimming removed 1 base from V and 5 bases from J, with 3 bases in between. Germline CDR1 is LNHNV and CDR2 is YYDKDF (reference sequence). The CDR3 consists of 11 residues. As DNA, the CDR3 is TGTGCCACCAGCAGAGGGCACGAGCAGTACTTC. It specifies CATSRGHEQYF.

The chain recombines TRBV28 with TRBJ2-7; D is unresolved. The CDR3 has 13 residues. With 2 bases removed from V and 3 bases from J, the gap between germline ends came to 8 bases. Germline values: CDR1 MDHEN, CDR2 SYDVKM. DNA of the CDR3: TGTGCCAGCAGTTTACTAGGCCACTACGAGCAGTACTTC. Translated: CASSLLGHYEQYF.